The clone carrying this T cell receptor (beta chain) showed up just a few times. The data are from a study of blood T cell repertoires in COVID-19. Study in general: T cells, B-cell-depleted T cells, or PBMCs provided the cDNA or gDNA that served as material.

The germline gives CDR1 LNHDA, CDR2 SQIVND (reference sequence). Trimming removed 3 bases from V and 2 bases from J, with 14 bases in between. The CDR3 loop spans 17 amino acids. Measured with immunoSEQ multiplex PCR; TCRdb has only the in-frame clones, and not every one. There are approximately 400,000 clones in the sample; 90% to 95% occur only once, and around 0.86% lies in the top ten. The TCR was taken from a woman aged 35 to 49 who had been exposed to COVID-19. This chain connects TRBV19 to TRBJ2-6; D is unresolved. Sequencing used PBMCs or T cells enriched from blood (not recorded which). The CDR3 region has the DNA TGTGCCAGTAGTATTTTTTCTCTCCCTCCTGGGGCCAACGTCCTGACTTTC. Protein product: CASSIFSLPPGANVLTF. The full variable domain, with the rest looked up from reference TRBV19 and TRBJ2-6, is DGGITQSPKYLFRKEGQNVTLSCEQNLNHDAMYWYRQDPGQGLRLIYYSQIVNDFQKGDIAEGYSVSREKKESFPLTVTSAQKNPTAFYLCASSIFSLPPGANVLTFGAGSRLTVL.